These 9 T cell receptor beta chains were sequenced from one sample in a study of blood T cell repertoires in COVID-19. The assay was immunoSEQ multiplex PCR, and TCRdb's table has in-frame clones only and misses some. The sample has 210,000 or so clones; approximately 87% are singletons. The sample taken for sequencing was peripheral blood. The receptors stem from a woman between 50 and 59 years old with acute or convalescent COVID-19.

The J gene is TRBJ1-2, the V gene TRBV6-1; D possibly corresponds to TRBD1 (5 bases). The germline V gene has CDR1 MNHNS and CDR2 SASEGT. The CDR3 contains 14 residues. The V end lost 3 bases, the J end lost 5 bases, and 13 bases lay between the germline ends. The CDR3, as DNA: TGTGCCAGCAGTGACGTGGAAGGGGTTTATGGCTACACCTTC. Translation: CASSDVEGVYGYTF.

The rearrangement uses TRBV21-1 and TRBJ1-2. TRBV21-1 is a recognized pseudogene. The CDR3 sequence is 18 residues long. The CDR3 DNA reads as TGTGCCAGCAGCAGCAGGGAGGACCTACTACACCCAAACTATGGCTACACCTTC. It is translated as CASSSREDLLHPNYGYTF.

J is TRBJ2-7 and V is TRBV27, with 7 positions matching TRBD1. This CDR3 is built from 13 residues. V dropped 5 bases and J dropped 5; count of bases not matched to a gene: 6. In germline, CDR1 is MNHEY, CDR2 SMNVEV (reference sequence). The CDR3, as DNA: TGTGCCAGCAGTCGGGCCAGGGGGAACGAGCAGTACTTC. Protein: CASSRARGNEQYF.

The chain links TRBV18 to TRBJ1-4, with D maybe TRBD1 (5 bases). Germline CDR1 and CDR2: KGHSH and LQKENI. The CDR3 totals 15 residues. V was pared by 0 bases and J by 8 bases, with 13 bases between. The DNA for the CDR3 is TGTGCCAGCTCACCACCCGGGCCCCGGGGGGAAAAACTGTTTTTT. Its translation is CASSPPGPRGEKLFF.

CDR3 region: CASSLQRGFQETQYF. Written as DNA, the CDR3 is TGTGCCAGCAGCCTCCAGAGGGGGTTTCAAGAGACCCAGTACTTC. The chain combines TRBV14 with TRBJ2-5, with D perhaps TRBD1 (6 bases). CDR1 is SGHDN, CDR2 FVKESK, per germline. The CDR3 is made up of 15 amino acids. Trimming removed 4 bases from V and 2 bases from J, with 14 bases in between.

This clone was seen just once. The gene calls are TRBV7-7 and TRBJ2-7; 11 positions match TRBD1. V trimming: 5 bases; J trimming: 7 bases; junction bases outside the gene matches: 10. The CDR3 has 15 amino acids. CDR1 and CDR2 from the germline V gene are SSHAT and FNYEAQ (reference sequence). CDR3 nucleotide sequence: TGTGCCAGCAGCCTTGGGACAGGGGGAGAGGAAGAGCAGTACTTC. This sequence encodes CASSLGTGGEEEQYF.

This chain uses TRBV19 with TRBJ1-3, with TRBD1 matching over 12 bases. Looked up from germline, CDR1 is LNHDA and CDR2 is SQIVND (reference sequence). This CDR3 is 15 amino acids long. The J segment lost 4 bases and the V segment lost 5 bases, leaving 3 bases of the junction unmatched. CDR3 bases: TGTGCCAGTAGTCCCGGGACAGGGGGCGGAAACACCATATATTTT. It translates to CASSPGTGGGNTIYF.

The rearrangement joins TRBV11-3 to TRBJ1-1; 9 nucleotides align to TRBD1. The CDR3 length is 15 residues. Looked up from germline, CDR1 is SGHNT and CDR2 is YENEEA. J gave up 1 base and V 5 bases, and 5 bases lay outside the gene matches. For the CDR3, the DNA is TGTGCCAGCAGCGGGGGACAGGGACGGAACACTGAAGCTTTCTTT. Its protein is CASSGGQGRNTEAFF.

V gene TRBV2 combines with J gene TRBJ1-6; D call uncertain. V was clipped by 5 bases and J by 10 bases, with 15 bases between them. This CDR3 is built from 14 residues. The germline CDR1 and CDR2 sequences are SNHLY and FYNNEI. The CDR3, as DNA: TGTGCCAGCAGTTCCCAGACTTTTGAGTCACCCCTCCACTTT. Translated, it gives CASSSQTFESPLHF.